This TCR beta chain is drawn from a study of cytomegalovirus exposure and HLA in healthy donors (dated by TCRdb to the late 2010s). Describing the broader study: According to an earlier analysis of 587 of the donors, some 180 million T cells yielded roughly 100 million unique TCR beta sequences and about 300 Gb of sequence data. HLA typing covered class I and class II loci at four-digit resolution. A later analysis re-analyzed previously published TCR beta repertoires from 550 to 700 donors and added high-resolution HLA genotyping to study TCR occurrence patterns. In addition to the first cohort of 500 to 850 subjects, a separate validation cohort of approximately 110 different subjects was used. Using immunosequencing, the study profiled T cell repertoires from 666 subjects and related those repertoires to cytomegalovirus serostatus. Donor age, sex, ethnicity and CMV serostatus were compiled together with the repertoire data. To predict cytomegalovirus infection status, the study brought together high-throughput TCR immunosequencing, statistical association of individual TCRs with disease status, and machine learning. In a later genetic analysis, genome-wide SNP genotypes for about three fifths of the roughly 670 donors were used, and that subset was treated as a discovery cohort. The number of donors typed differed by locus, with roughly 629-640 for A, B, C, DRB1 and DQB1, 522 for DQA1, over 600 for DPA1, and over 400 for DPB1. The study was designed to test whether signatures of past pathogen exposure could be identified by cataloging public T cell receptors. All discovery cohort repertoires had been generated on a single sequencing platform. Roughly 300 gigabases of sequencing data and tens of millions of unique TCR sequences were included in an early release covering under 650 HLA-typed donors. The later analysis used no new phenotypic data to find candidate immune exposures, relying instead on TCR beta sequences and their occurrence across donors. Among the approximately 420 genotyped donors, around 81% belonged to the genetic ancestry cluster associated with self-reported Caucasian donors. About five DR-DQ haplotypes were treated as single units for association and clustering because of strong linkage in the cohort. On average, around 240,000 unique TCR beta nucleotide sequences were sequenced per donor among 398 genotyped donors of the cohort, with 15% to 20% of those sequences being non-productive. In an earlier analysis of 500 to 650 of the donors, high-throughput TCR beta sequencing was used to judge whether each TCR beta V gene segment behaved as functional or pseudogenic. Broad study findings and their caveats: A later analysis found that HLA-associated TCR beta chains were more clonally expanded and had lower generation probabilities than equally common non-associated chains. While some public TCRs were present in many individuals, most TCR sequences turned up only very rarely across donors. A later genetic analysis associated a missense DCLRE1C variant with V-gene and J-gene trimming of TCR beta chains, and an independent cohort replicated the association. The cohort was sequenced for TCR beta chains only, and without alpha or paired-chain data the features that could be detected were limited. Because the 87-base-pair reads could not distinguish some IMGT-functional V segments, including TRBV6-2 and TRBV6-3, those segments were excluded. Linkage disequilibrium might explain the correlated functional status among segregating V segments, but an unknown experimental factor could not be ruled out. In a later analysis, several top co-occurrence clusters were reported to appear linked to parvovirus B19, influenza, CMV and Epstein-Barr virus. In an earlier analysis of some 500 of the donors, most TCR beta V segments appeared in productive rearrangements about 87% or about 30% of the time, broadly matching IMGT annotations. According to the authors, the approach could potentially be generalized to other disease states and immunological phenotypes. A later analysis associated 15,000 to 20,000 TCR beta sequences with specific HLA alleles at a false discovery rate of 0.05. The presence/absence analyses assumed that sequencing depth was roughly uniform across donors, and that assumption may not be true. A cluster of highly shared sequence variants was judged likely to represent a technical artifact of the sequencing pipeline. Assigning TCR associations to individual alleles was difficult when HLA alleles, especially DR and DQ, strongly co-occurred. In a later genetic analysis, fewer N-insertions in productive TCRs were reported among donors in an Asian-associated ancestry cluster than the approximately 630-donor mean. A further reported finding was that TCR beta sequences accurately predicted the HLA-A and HLA-B alleles for most subjects in the first cohort. In the study, roughly 160 TCR beta chains were listed as associated with cytomegalovirus. For the cohort, immune exposure information was limited to CMV serostatus. The classifier was reported to diagnose cytomegalovirus status with high specificity and sensitivity in both the original cohort and the validation cohort. A later analysis found that TCR association rates varied across HLA loci, with DRB1 alleles showing the most associated TCRs and HLA-C alleles the fewest. The earlier analysis of approximately 540 of the donors excluded 15 to 20 rarely observed V segments, including chromosome 9 orphons, because counts were too low. In vitro tests confirmed that a few of the cytomegalovirus-associated TCR beta chains recognize cytomegalovirus antigens. In a later analysis, most CMV-associated TCR beta chains were found to appear HLA-restricted, with HLA associations seemingly driven largely by CMV exposure. HLA typing was unavailable for some donors at each locus, so association tests used only the typed subset.

The cohort consisted of approximately 670 healthy bone marrow donors. Cohort members were all nominally healthy when sampled, although unrecorded immune exposures were likely present. The donor tested CMV seropositive and was one of the 289 seropositive cohort members. Every donor gave a peripheral blood sample, and the peripheral blood mononuclear cells from that sample were used for TCR beta sequencing. The Qiagen DNeasy Blood Extraction Kit was used to extract genomic DNA from the blood cell samples. The CDR3, cysteine through phenylalanine, is 14 amino acids long. This entry keeps only the CDR3 DNA: 42 bases, framed from base 1. Via the germline V gene, CDR1 is SGHRS and CDR2 YFSETQ. V drops 4 bases and J drops 8 bases, leaving 19 bases in between. This clone was counted a single time. Its specific antigen is unknown. There are no base qualities to consult, and no much larger clone falls within one base.

The method behind the library was the immunoSEQ multiplex PCR assay. The multiplex PCR relied on a mix of 60 forward primers for TCR Vbeta segments and 13 reverse primers for TCR Jbeta segments. The CDR3 region of rearranged TCR beta genes was amplified from genomic DNA with a multiplex PCR assay. The Illumina HiSeq System was used to sequence the amplified TCR beta libraries as 87-base-pair reads. Processing in the source paper ran as follows. In a later analysis, around 80 million unique TCR beta chains were counted across the 500 to 850 repertoires, and around 10 million of these chains were shared by at least two donors. A nearest-neighbor algorithm error-corrected the raw reads and collapsed the reads into unique sequences, merging closely related sequences to remove PCR and sequencing errors. To assign V, D and J gene segments, CDR3 sequences were aligned to IMGT reference sequences. For a sequence to be retained, at least a six-nucleotide match to both a V gene segment and a J gene segment was required. A rearrangement was called productive if the CDR3 had no stop codons and remained in frame with V and J, and every other rearrangement was called non-productive. Following IMGT convention, CDR3 was defined as the stretch from the second conserved V-encoded cysteine up to the conserved J-encoded phenylalanine. The earlier analysis of approximately 590 of the donors excluded any sequence lacking an unambiguous match to a single V gene segment. An earlier analysis of about 600 of the donors called V segments functional above 56.7% productive rearrangements and segregating when the between-donor standard deviation exceeded 5%. A statistical classification framework was developed to diagnose cytomegalovirus status using the catalog of TCR beta chain sequences. V and J gene assignment, in a later analysis, came from comparing TCR nucleotide sequences with IMGT/GENE-DB human TR gene sequences. In a later analysis, CDR3 sequences and most-parsimonious VDJ recombination scenarios were assigned using the TCRdist pipeline. A later analysis defined each TCR beta chain by its CDR3 amino acid sequence plus V-gene family, and excluded reads lacking a unique V-gene family. A later analysis removed 592 highly shared, low-generation-probability nucleotide sequences to deal with suspected cross-contamination and a sequencing artifact. In a later analysis, a clonal expansion index was calculated for each public chain from normalized within-repertoire ranks of inferred template counts. A later analysis computed generation probabilities with a VDJ recombination model fitted to out-of-frame rearrangements, and checked the results against IGoR. A later analysis scored TCR-TCR, TCR-HLA and TCR-CMV co-occurrence with hypergeometric tests, applying a repertoire-size bias correction to TCR pairs. A later analysis estimated false discovery rates by permuting HLA or CMV assignments 20 times. A later analysis grouped co-occurring TCRs with DBSCAN, adding TCRdist sequence similarity when clustering within HLA-allele-positive subsets. Repertoires with fewer than 30,000 or more than 120,000 public chains were left out of co-occurrence clustering, as were five repertoires with anomalous nucleotide sharing. The clones in this table, taken by TCRdb from immuneACCESS, are in-frame only. Not every clone is retained; where verified, under half of the shortfall comes from an unresolved V gene, and the cause of the rest is unknown. V, J and clone size derive from that table, while D and trimming were established from the DNA sequence. For this sample there are about 160,000 clones; 80% to 85% appear just once. The top ten clones comprise 0.95% to 1% of the sample.

This chain is built from TRBV5-1 and TRBJ2-7; the D gene is perhaps TRBD2, from 5 matching bases. This receptor was taken from a girl aged 2-15 years in good health and CMV-seropositive. The sample comprised PBMCs. The CDR3 corresponds to CASSPVLDGSKQYF. The DNA sequence reads TGCGCCAGCAGCCCCGTACTAGATGGGAGCAAGCAGTACTTC.